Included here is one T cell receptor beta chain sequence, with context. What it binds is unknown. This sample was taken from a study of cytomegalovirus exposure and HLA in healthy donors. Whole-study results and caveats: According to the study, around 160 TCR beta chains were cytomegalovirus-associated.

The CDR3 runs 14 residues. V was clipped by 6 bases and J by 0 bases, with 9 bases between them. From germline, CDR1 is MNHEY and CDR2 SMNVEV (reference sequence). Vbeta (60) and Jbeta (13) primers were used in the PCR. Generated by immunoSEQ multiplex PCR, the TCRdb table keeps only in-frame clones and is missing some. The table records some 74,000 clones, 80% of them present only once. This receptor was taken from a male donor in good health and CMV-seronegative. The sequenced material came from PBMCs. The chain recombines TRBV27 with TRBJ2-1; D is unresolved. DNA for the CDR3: TGTGCCAGCAGCCTTGGCAGCTCCTACAATGAGCAGTTCTTC. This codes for CASSLGSSYNEQFF.